The 17 T cell receptor beta chains listed next were all sequenced from one sample in a study of identical twins. In TCRdb, the 5' RACE reads were re-called with MiXCR into one record per CDR3 protein. The data hold fewer than 500,000 distinct CDR3 sequences, with about 13% observed a single time. The same specimen was also included in a second study, on yellow fever vaccine responses in identical twins.

Sequencing used CD4+ T cells sorted from blood. These TCRs come from a woman aged 18-29 years in good health.

This clonotype was recorded a few times. The rearrangement links TRBV16 to TRBJ2-7; 8 bases are a match to TRBD1. This CDR3 is built from 16 residues. V shed 4 bases and J 3 bases; nucleotides not matched to a gene: 11. CDR1 is KGHSY and CDR2 is FQNENV in the germline V gene. Here the CDR3 DNA reads TGTGCCAGCAGCCTTAGTACCGGGACAGGAAACTACGAGCAGTACTTC. It is translated as CASSLSTGTGNYEQYF. Combining the CDR3 with reference TRBV16 and TRBJ2-7 gives the whole variable domain GEEVAQTPKHLVRGEGQKAKLYCAPIKGHSYVFWYQQVLKNEFKFLISFQNENVFDETGMPKERFSAKCLPNSPCSLEIQATKLEDSAVYFCASSLSTGTGNYEQYFGPGTRLTVT.

This rearrangement joins TRBV30 to TRBJ2-3, with TRBD2 matching over 8 bases. Germline V gene lookup returns CDR1 GTSNPN and CDR2 SVGIG (reference sequence). Trimming removed 1 base from V and 6 bases from J; junction bases left unmatched: 6. The CDR3 runs to 14 residues. CDR3 in amino acids: CAWSARGGLDTQYF. Here the CDR3 DNA reads TGTGCCTGGAGTGCCCGGGGGGGATTGGATACGCAGTATTTT.

This clonotype has just a few counts. The chain is built from TRBV20-1 and TRBJ1-4; D possibly corresponds to TRBD1 (5 bases). CDR3 length equals 14 residues. In germline, CDR1 is DFQATT, CDR2 SNEGSKA (reference sequence). V was shortened by 3 bases and J by 8 bases, with 16 bases between the two germline ends. The chain's CDR3 is CSASMGQGGEKLFF. In DNA, the CDR3 is TGCAGTGCTAGTATGGGTCAGGGAGGCGAAAAACTGTTTTTT.

This clonotype was observed many times. V is TRBV7-2 and J is TRBJ2-1; 12 positions match TRBD2. The CDR3 sequence is 15 residues long. With 6 bases clipped from V and 0 bases from J, the junction kept 0 bases outside the gene matches. CDR1 is SGHTA, CDR2 FQGNSA, per germline. The CDR3 loop reads CASRTSGSSYNEQFF. CDR3 DNA: TGTGCCAGCAGGACTAGCGGGAGCTCCTACAATGAGCAGTTCTTC. The complete variable domain, with remaining parts taken from reference TRBV7-2 and TRBJ2-1, reads GAGVSQSPSNKVTEKGKDVELRCDPISGHTALYWYRQSLGQGLEFLIYFQGNSAPDKSGLPSDRFSAERTGGSVSTLTIQRTQQEDSAVYLCASRTSGSSYNEQFFGPGTRLTVL.

This clonotype has only a few counts. This chain connects TRBV7-8 to TRBJ2-2; 7 bases map to TRBD1. Unmatched junction bases numbered 12, after V lost 0 bases and J lost 8 bases. CDR1 SGHVS and CDR2 FQNEAQ come from the germline V gene. The CDR3 length is 17 residues. The CDR3 here is CASSLARNRGAPGELFF. The CDR3 DNA reads as TGTGCCAGCAGCTTAGCTCGGAACAGGGGAGCACCTGGGGAGCTGTTTTTT.

This clonotype came up many times. V usage is TRBV29-1 and J usage is TRBJ2-3, with 9 bases identical to TRBD1. The CDR3 spans 15 residues. CDR1 is SQVTM and CDR2 is ANQGSEA in the germline V gene. V lost 5 bases to trimming and J lost 4 bases; unmatched junction nucleotides: 10. The CDR3 loop reads CSVPKTGGGADTQYF. In DNA form, the CDR3 reads TGCAGCGTTCCGAAGACAGGGGGTGGGGCAGATACGCAGTATTTT.

This clonotype was recorded many times. The genes are TRBV6-5 and TRBJ1-1, with 7 bases aligning to TRBD1. Trimming at V came to 6 bases and at J to 4 bases, leaving 5 bases not matched to a gene. The CDR3 contains 13 residues. From germline, CDR1 is MNHEY and CDR2 SVGAGI. The DNA for the CDR3 is TGTGCCAGCAGGTACGCAGGGGGCACTGAAGCTTTCTTT. As protein: CASRYAGGTEAFF.

The sample holds many counts of this clonotype. This chain joins TRBV7-2 and TRBJ1-1; D ambiguous. Germline CDR1 reads SGHTA; CDR2 reads FQGNSA. Trimming cost V 5 bases and J 7 bases, with 11 bases left between them. The CDR3 sequence is 12 residues long. The CDR3 DNA reads as TGTGCCAGCAGCCAAAGGATGGGTGAAGCTTTCTTT. Amino acids: CASSQRMGEAFF. Variable domain in full (rest from reference TRBV7-2 and TRBJ1-1): GAGVSQSPSNKVTEKGKDVELRCDPISGHTALYWYRQSLGQGLEFLIYFQGNSAPDKSGLPSDRFSAERTGGSVSTLTIQRTQQEDSAVYLCASSQRMGEAFFGQGTRLTVV.

The chain recombines TRBV4-1 with TRBJ2-7, with D possibly matching TRBD2 (6 bases). V lost 1 base to trimming and J lost 5 bases, with 18 bases between them. The CDR3 sequence is 16 residues long. The germline CDR1 and CDR2 sequences are MGHRA and YSYEKL. The CDR3 DNA sequence: TGCGCCAGCAGCCAAGTCGGATTAGAGGGACTGAACGAGCAGTACTTC. As protein: CASSQVGLEGLNEQYF.

A few counts support this clonotype. This chain connects TRBV10-3 to TRBJ2-2; 10 bases map to TRBD2. The CDR3 is 20 amino acids. Trimming took 4 bases from V and 1 from J; bases not matched to a gene: 15. In germline, CDR1 is ENHRY, CDR2 SYGVKD. CDR3: CAISGPSGGPTPKNTGELFF. The CDR3 bases are TGTGCCATCAGTGGTCCTAGCGGGGGCCCTACTCCCAAGAACACCGGGGAGCTGTTTTTT.

The CDR3 spells CASSSDRYSPLHF. In DNA form, the CDR3 reads TGCGCCAGCAGTTCCGACAGGTACTCACCCCTCCACTTT. The chain employs TRBV5-1 and TRBJ1-6; the D gene is possibly TRBD1 (6 bases). CDR3 length equals 13 residues. CDR1 is SGHRS, CDR2 YFSETQ, per germline. V was shortened by 5 bases and J by 10 bases, with 13 bases between the two germline ends.

This clonotype was seen more than once but under ten times. The chain employs TRBV28 and TRBJ1-1; 8 bases map to TRBD1. After removal of 5 bases from V and 5 bases from J, the junction contained 7 bases not matched to a gene. The CDR3 has 14 amino acids. Per germline, CDR1 MDHEN and CDR2 SYDVKM. The CDR3 DNA is TGTGCCAGCAGTACACAGGGGGGGAGGACTGAAGCTTTCTTT. Its protein product is CASSTQGGRTEAFF.

This clonotype turned up a few times. The chain employs TRBV20-1 and TRBJ2-7, with D tentatively TRBD1 or TRBD2 (5 bases each). The germline V gene has CDR1 DFQATT and CDR2 SNEGSKA (reference sequence). V dropped 3 bases and J dropped 2 bases, with 14 bases sitting between them. This CDR3 has 14 amino acids. The CDR3 DNA reads as TGCAGTGCTAGGTCCGGGACCCCGACCTACGAGCAGTACTTC. Translated: CSARSGTPTYEQYF.

There are a few counts of this clonotype. The V call is TRBV6-1, the J call TRBJ2-2, with 10 bases fitting TRBD1. The germline CDR1 and CDR2 sequences are MNHNS and SASEGT. The CDR3 spans 17 residues. With 6 bases clipped from V and 6 bases from J, the junction kept 13 bases outside the gene matches. The CDR3 sequence is CASSRAAGTGVSGELFF. In DNA, the CDR3 is TGTGCCAGCAGCCGGGCGGCCGGGACAGGGGTTTCCGGGGAGCTGTTTTTT.

This clonotype was counted many times. A junction end diverges from the germline sequence, so it may reflect a read error. CDR3 sequence (DNA): TGCGCCAGCAGCGAAGAGCGGACAGGGGGCTACAATGAGCAGTTCTTC. Amino acid sequence: CASSEERTGGYNEQFF. This rearrangement joins TRBV4-3 to TRBJ2-1; 10 bases agree with TRBD1. Germline CDR1 LGHNA, CDR2 YSLEER. CDR3 length: 16 residues.

In nucleotides, the CDR3 is TGCAGTGCTAGTAGGGGGGCAAGCACAGATACGCAGTATTTT. Translating it yields CSASRGASTDTQYF. The chain links TRBV20-1 to TRBJ2-3; D is possibly TRBD1 or TRBD2 (6 bases each). This CDR3 has 14 amino acids. CDR1 is DFQATT and CDR2 is SNEGSKA in the germline V gene (reference sequence). V lost 3 bases to trimming and J lost 0 bases, with 10 bases between them.

The table lists this clonotype with many counts. The genes are TRBV12-3 or TRBV12-4 and TRBJ1-2; D is unclear. The V end lost 3 bases, the J end lost 6 bases, and 8 bases lay between the germline ends. This CDR3 has 12 residues. The CDR3 bases are TGTGCCAGCAGTTTTGAGCAGAATGGCTACACCTTC. This codes for CASSFEQNGYTF.